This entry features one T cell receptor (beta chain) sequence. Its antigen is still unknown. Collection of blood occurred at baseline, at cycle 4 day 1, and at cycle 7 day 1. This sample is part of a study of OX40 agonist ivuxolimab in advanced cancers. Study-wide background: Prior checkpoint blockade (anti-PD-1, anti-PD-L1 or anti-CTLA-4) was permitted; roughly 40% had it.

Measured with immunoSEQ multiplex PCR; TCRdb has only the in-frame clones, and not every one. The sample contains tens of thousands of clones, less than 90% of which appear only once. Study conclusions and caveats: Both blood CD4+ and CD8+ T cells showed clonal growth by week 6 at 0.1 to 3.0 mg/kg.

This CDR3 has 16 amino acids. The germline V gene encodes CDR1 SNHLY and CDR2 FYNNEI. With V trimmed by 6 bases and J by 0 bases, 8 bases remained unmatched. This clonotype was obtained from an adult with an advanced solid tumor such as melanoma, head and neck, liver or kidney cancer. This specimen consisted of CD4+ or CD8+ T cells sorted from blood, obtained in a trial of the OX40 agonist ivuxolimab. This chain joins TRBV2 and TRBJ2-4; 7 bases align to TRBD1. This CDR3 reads CASSGTDHLAKNIQYF. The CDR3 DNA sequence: TGTGCCAGCAGCGGGACAGACCACCTAGCCAAAAACATTCAGTACTTC.